These 13 T cell receptor beta chains originate from one sample sequenced in a study of cytomegalovirus exposure and HLA in healthy donors. The repertoire was sequenced with immunoSEQ multiplex PCR; TCRdb's copy has only in-frame clones and lacks some. The data contain approximately 260,000 clones, 80% to 90% of them seen just once; the ten biggest clones take up 0.9% to 1.1%. Source material: PBMCs. The receptors here all came from a woman aged 18-29 years in good health and CMV-seronegative.

This clone has only one observation. Here the CDR3 DNA reads TGCAGCGTCGGTGGTAGCAAGTACCAAGAGACCCAGTACTTC. Its translation is CSVGGSKYQETQYF. The chain links TRBV29-1 to TRBJ2-5; D gene unclear. CDR3 length: 14 residues. CDR1 and CDR2 (germline): SQVTM, ANQGSEA. V lost 6 bases and J 0 bases, leaving 14 bases between the germline ends.

The table lists this clone with a few counts. This chain links TRBV4-3 with TRBJ1-2; 7 bases agree with TRBD1. CDR3 length: 12 residues. J lost 8 bases, V lost 4 bases, and 4 bases had no gene match. Germline values: CDR1 LGHNA, CDR2 YSLEER. The CDR3 protein is CASSRETGGYTF. CDR3 nucleotides: TGCGCCAGCAGCCGGGAGACAGGGGGCTACACCTTC.

J is TRBJ1-5 and V is TRBV27; TRBD1 matches at 7 bases. The CDR3 sequence is 13 residues long. The germline V gene encodes CDR1 MNHEY and CDR2 SMNVEV (reference sequence). V trimming: 9 bases; J trimming: 2 bases; junction bases outside the gene matches: 4. CDR3 loop: CASYGQGNQPQHF. For the CDR3, the DNA is TGTGCCAGTTACGGACAGGGCAATCAGCCCCAGCATTTT.

This rearrangement joins TRBV28 to TRBJ2-3; possibly TRBD1 for D (5 bases). The germline V gene has CDR1 MDHEN and CDR2 SYDVKM. Trimming pared 4 bases from V and 0 bases from J, leaving 11 bases between. The CDR3 covers 15 residues. The CDR3: CASSSGQISTDTQYF. The CDR3 bases are TGTGCCAGCAGTTCCGGACAAATTAGCACAGATACGCAGTATTTT.

The chain combines TRBV5-1 with TRBJ2-1; TRBD2 matches 11 bases. Looked up from germline, CDR1 is SGHRS and CDR2 is YFSETQ. The ends lost 4 bases at V and 2 bases at J; junction bases unmatched: 5. This CDR3 comprises 16 residues. CDR3: CASSILAGETYNEQFF. The CDR3 DNA reads TGCGCCAGCAGCATACTAGCGGGAGAAACCTACAATGAGCAGTTCTTC.

This clone has just one count. CDR3 nucleotides: TGTGCCAGCAGTTACGGGACAGGGCTGGGAGAGACCCAGTACTTC. It is translated as CASSYGTGLGETQYF. The chain links TRBV6-5 to TRBJ2-5; TRBD1 matches 9 bases. Germline-derived CDR1 and CDR2 are MNHEY and SVGAGI. V was clipped by 2 bases and J by 4 bases; unmatched bases: 5. This CDR3 spans 15 amino acids.

This chain uses TRBV4-2 with TRBJ2-7, with 9 bases fitting TRBD1. The CDR3 has 13 amino acids. Germline assignment: CDR1 LGHNA and CDR2 YNFKEQ. The V segment lost 1 base and the J segment 5 bases; nucleotides outside the gene matches: 0. CDR3 sequence: CASSQGDRDEQYF. CDR3 bases: TGTGCCAGCAGCCAAGGGGACAGGGACGAGCAGTACTTC.

This chain joins TRBV2 and TRBJ1-3, with D perhaps matching TRBD1 (5 bases). The germline CDR1 and CDR2 sequences are SNHLY and FYNNEI. With 4 bases removed from V and 4 bases from J, the gap between germline ends came to 11 bases. The CDR3 length is 14 residues. The CDR3 is CASSGQLSGNTIYF. CDR3 bases: TGTGCCAGCAGTGGACAGTTGTCCGGAAACACCATATATTTT.

The genes are TRBV28 and TRBJ2-7; possible D gene TRBD1, 6 bases. The V and J ends lost 5 bases and 2 bases respectively, with 16 bases between them. Germline-derived CDR1 and CDR2 are MDHEN and SYDVKM. The CDR3 extends over 15 amino acids. CDR3 coding DNA: TGTGCCAGCAGTCCGTCGGACAGAAGACCCTACGAGCAGTACTTC. It is translated as CASSPSDRRPYEQYF. The whole variable domain, remainder taken from reference TRBV28 and TRBJ2-7, is DVKVTQSSRYLVKRTGEKVFLECVQDMDHENMFWYRQDPGLGLRLIYFSYDVKMKEKGDIPEGYSVSREKKERFSLILESASTNQTSMYLCASSPSDRRPYEQYFGPGTRLTVT.

The chain recombines TRBV29-1 with TRBJ2-7; D unresolved. Looked up from germline, CDR1 is SQVTM and CDR2 is ANQGSEA. Trimming removed 0 bases from V and 0 bases from J, with 9 bases in between. The CDR3 sequence is 14 residues long. The CDR3 sequence is CSVEDRGSSYEQYF. As DNA, the CDR3 is TGCAGCGTTGAAGATCGTGGCAGCTCCTACGAGCAGTACTTC.

The rearrangement uses TRBV11-3 and TRBJ2-7; 11 bases align to TRBD2. Germline CDR1 SGHNT, CDR2 YENEEA. This CDR3 has 19 amino acids. The J segment lost 0 bases and the V segment lost 3 bases, leaving 13 bases of the junction unmatched. This CDR3 reads CASSFHRGASGRYSYEQYF. The CDR3 DNA is TGTGCCAGCAGCTTCCATCGCGGGGCTAGCGGGAGGTACTCCTACGAGCAGTACTTC.

The chain combines TRBV11-2 with TRBJ1-3; 7 bases are shared with TRBD1. The V segment lost 1 base and the J segment 0 bases; nucleotides outside the gene matches: 0. Germline assignment: CDR1 SGHAT and CDR2 FQNNGV. The CDR3 loop spans 15 amino acids. CDR3 in amino acids: CASSLGTGSGNTIYF. CDR3 coding DNA: TGTGCCAGCAGCTTAGGGACAGGCTCTGGAAACACCATATATTTT. Variable domain in full (rest from reference TRBV11-2 and TRBJ1-3): EAGVAQSPRYKIIEKRQSVAFWCNPISGHATLYWYQQILGQGPKLLIQFQNNGVVDDSQLPKDRFSAERLKGVDSTLKIQPAKLEDSAVYLCASSLGTGSGNTIYFGEGSWLTVV.

The V and J genes are TRBV7-2 and TRBJ2-7, with TRBD2 identical over 13 bases. Germline-derived CDR1 and CDR2 are SGHTA and FQGNSA. Trimming at V came to 5 bases and at J to 5 bases, leaving 3 bases not matched to a gene. The CDR3 has 14 residues. The CDR3 region is CASSRTSGGDEQYF. The CDR3 coding sequence is TGTGCCAGCAGCCGGACTAGCGGGGGCGACGAGCAGTACTTC.